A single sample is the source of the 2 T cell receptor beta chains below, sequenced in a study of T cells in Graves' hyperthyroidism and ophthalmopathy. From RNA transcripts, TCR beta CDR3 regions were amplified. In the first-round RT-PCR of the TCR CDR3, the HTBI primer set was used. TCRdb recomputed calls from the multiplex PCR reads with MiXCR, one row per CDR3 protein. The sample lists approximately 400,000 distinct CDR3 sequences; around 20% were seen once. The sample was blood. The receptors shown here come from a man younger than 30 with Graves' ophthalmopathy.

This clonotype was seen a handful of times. CDR3 protein: CASSPQGRGTQETQYF. The CDR3 DNA sequence: TGTGCCAGCAGTCCCCAAGGGCGGGGGACCCAAGAGACCCAGTACTTC. The rearrangement uses TRBV7-2 and TRBJ2-5; 7 nucleotides align to TRBD2. The germline CDR1 and CDR2 sequences are SGHTA and FQGNSA. The CDR3 is made up of 16 amino acids. Germline trimming cut 6 bases from V and 1 base from J; bases unmatched to any gene: 11. The complete variable domain, with remaining parts taken from reference TRBV7-2 and TRBJ2-5, reads GAGVSQSPSNKVTEKGKDVELRCDPISGHTALYWYRQSLGQGLEFLIYFQGNSAPDKSGLPSDRFSAERTGGSVSTLTIQRTQQEDSAVYLCASSPQGRGTQETQYFGPGTRLLVL.

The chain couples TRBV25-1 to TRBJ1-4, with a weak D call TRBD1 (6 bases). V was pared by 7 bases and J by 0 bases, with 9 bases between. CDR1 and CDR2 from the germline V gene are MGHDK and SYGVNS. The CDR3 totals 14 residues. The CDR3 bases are TGTGCCAGCAAAGGGGGAGCAACTAATGAAAAACTGTTTTTT. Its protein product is CASKGGATNEKLFF.